One T cell receptor (beta chain) is described in this entry. What it binds is unknown. This specimen comes from a study of cytotoxic CD8 clonotypes in ibrutinib-treated CLL. Study overall: Researchers reported around 10 relapsed/refractory and 15 treatment-naive patients, some 18 of them IGHV unmutated.

The germline V gene has CDR1 SGDLS and CDR2 YYNGEE. The CDR3 is 12 residues long. V was cut by 5 bases and J by 8 bases, with 10 bases left in between. Study-level points and caveats: Sampling times, which were not matched between the groups, differed between sustained-remission patients and progressing patients.

Deep sequencing aimed at 1 in 200,000 to 1 in 1 million T cells' resolution. Measured with immunoSEQ multiplex PCR; TCRdb has only the in-frame clones, and not every one. Among some 310,000 clones, almost 80% were seen once, and the ten largest hold 6.5% to 8%. The clonotype was recovered from a human donor with chronic lymphocytic leukemia. The sample in question was PBMCs, obtained before ibrutinib treatment. The chain links TRBV9 to TRBJ1-4; no firm D call. DNA of the CDR3: TGTGCCAGCAGAGGGATCGAGGAAAAACTGTTTTTT. Translating gives CASRGIEEKLFF. The whole variable domain, remainder taken from reference TRBV9 and TRBJ1-4, is DSGVTQTPKHLITATGQRVTLRCSPRSGDLSVYWYQQSLDQGLQFLIQYYNGEERAKGNILERFSAQQFPDLHSELNLSSLELGDSALYFCASRGIEEKLFFGSGTQLSVL.